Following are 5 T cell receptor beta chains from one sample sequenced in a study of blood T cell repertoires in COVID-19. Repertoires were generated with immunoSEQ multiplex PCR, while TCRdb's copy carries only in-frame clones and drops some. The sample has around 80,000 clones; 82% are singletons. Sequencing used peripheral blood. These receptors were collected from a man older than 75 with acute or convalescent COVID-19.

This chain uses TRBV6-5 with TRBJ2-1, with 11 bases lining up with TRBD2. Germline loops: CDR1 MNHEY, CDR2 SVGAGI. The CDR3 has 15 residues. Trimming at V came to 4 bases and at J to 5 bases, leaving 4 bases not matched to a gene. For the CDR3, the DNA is TGTGCCAGCAGTTTTAGCGGGGGGGCCAACAATGAGCAGTTCTTC. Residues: CASSFSGGANNEQFF.

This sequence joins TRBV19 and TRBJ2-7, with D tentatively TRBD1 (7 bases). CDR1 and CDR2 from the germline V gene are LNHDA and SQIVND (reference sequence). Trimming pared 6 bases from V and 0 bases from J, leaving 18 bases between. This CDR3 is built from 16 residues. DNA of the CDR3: TGTGCCAGTAGATTCCGCGGGCGGGACAGCTCCTACGAGCAGTACTTC. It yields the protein CASRFRGRDSSYEQYF.

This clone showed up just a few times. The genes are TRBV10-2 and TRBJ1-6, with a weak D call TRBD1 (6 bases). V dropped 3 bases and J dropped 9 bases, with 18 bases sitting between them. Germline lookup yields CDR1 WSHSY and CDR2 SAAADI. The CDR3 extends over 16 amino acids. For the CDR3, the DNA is TGCGCCAGCAGTGAACCAACAGGGATAGGGGGTTCACCCCTCCACTTT. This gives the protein CASSEPTGIGGSPLHF.

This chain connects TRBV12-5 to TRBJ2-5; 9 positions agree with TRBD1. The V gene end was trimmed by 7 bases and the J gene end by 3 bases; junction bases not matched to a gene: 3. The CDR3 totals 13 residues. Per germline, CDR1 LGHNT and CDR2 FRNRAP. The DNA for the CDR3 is TGTGCTAGTGTCCGGACAGGGGAAGAGACCCAGTACTTC. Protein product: CASVRTGEETQYF.

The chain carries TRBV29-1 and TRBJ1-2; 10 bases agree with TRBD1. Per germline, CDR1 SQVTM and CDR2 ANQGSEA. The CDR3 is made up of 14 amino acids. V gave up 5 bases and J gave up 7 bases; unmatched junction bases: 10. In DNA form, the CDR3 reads TGCAGCGTTCGTGGGGACAGGGGTCTGGGTGGCTACACCTTC. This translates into CSVRGDRGLGGYTF. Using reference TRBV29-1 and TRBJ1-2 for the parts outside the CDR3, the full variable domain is SAVISQKPSRDICQRGTSLTIQCQVDSQVTMMFWYRQQPGQSLTLIATANQGSEATYESGFVIDKFPISRPNLTFSTLTVSNMSPEDSSIYLCSVRGDRGLGGYTFGSGTRLTVV.